The 25 T cell receptor beta chains below were found in one sample sequenced in a study of blood T cell repertoires in COVID-19. This table comes from immunoSEQ multiplex PCR, and its TCRdb copy is limited to in-frame clones, with some not included. Among 250,000 to 350,000 clones listed, 88% were seen once. Source material: PBMCs or T cells enriched from blood (not recorded which). All receptors come from a woman aged 50 to 60 who had recovered from COVID-19.

The chain joins TRBV4-2 to TRBJ1-1; D is uncertain. From germline, CDR1 is LGHNA and CDR2 YNFKEQ. The germline V and J ends were trimmed by 5 bases and 2 bases, with 9 bases remaining between them. The CDR3 contains 13 residues. The CDR3 nucleotides are TGTGCCAGCAGCATATTGAGAAACACTGAAGCTTTCTTT. This sequence encodes CASSILRNTEAFF.

The rearrangement uses TRBV7-2 and TRBJ1-2; D unclear. Germline CDR1 and CDR2: SGHTA and FQGNSA. The CDR3 totals 13 residues. The V end lost 2 bases, the J end lost 3 bases, and 7 bases lay between the germline ends. The CDR3 region is CASSLSRDYGYTF. The CDR3 region has the DNA TGTGCCAGCAGCTTATCCCGAGACTATGGCTACACCTTC. Filled out from reference TRBV7-2 and TRBJ1-2, the complete variable domain reads GAGVSQSPSNKVTEKGKDVELRCDPISGHTALYWYRQSLGQGLEFLIYFQGNSAPDKSGLPSDRFSAERTGGSVSTLTIQRTQQEDSAVYLCASSLSRDYGYTFGSGTRLTVV.

The chain links TRBV5-4 to TRBJ2-2; D not resolved. Trimming took 4 bases from V and 1 from J, leaving 11 bases between them. This CDR3 region has 15 residues. The germline gives CDR1 SGHNT, CDR2 YYREEE (reference sequence). Here the CDR3 DNA reads TGTGCCAGCAGCCGCGGATCCTTGAACACCGGGGAGCTGTTTTTT. It encodes CASSRGSLNTGELFF.

This chain links TRBV18 with TRBJ1-1, with no clear D. The germline CDR1 and CDR2 sequences are KGHSH and LQKENI. Deletions cut 6 bases from V and 0 bases from J, with 14 bases between. The CDR3 loop spans 15 amino acids. This CDR3 is CASSGVGRLNTEAFF. For the CDR3, the DNA is TGTGCCAGCTCCGGAGTTGGGAGACTGAACACTGAAGCTTTCTTT.

The chain recombines TRBV10-3 with TRBJ1-1; tentatively, D is TRBD1 (5 bases). The length of the CDR3 is 15 residues. Germline loops: CDR1 ENHRY, CDR2 SYGVKD. V was cut by 0 bases and J by 7 bases, with 15 bases left in between. The chain's CDR3 is CAISESPAGGVEAFF. The DNA of the CDR3 is TGTGCCATCAGTGAGTCTCCGGCGGGAGGGGTTGAAGCTTTCTTT.

V usage is TRBV7-6 and J usage is TRBJ2-3, with 7 bases that match TRBD2. CDR1 is SGHVS, CDR2 FNYEAQ, per germline. CDR3 length: 15 amino acids. Germline trimming cut 5 bases from V and 0 bases from J; bases unmatched to any gene: 5. The CDR3 loop is CASSRTSASTDTQYF. The CDR3 nucleotides read TGTGCCAGCAGCCGAACTAGCGCTAGCACAGATACGCAGTATTTT.

This chain's CDR3 is CASSSRTGTYEQYF. As DNA, the CDR3 is TGTGCCAGCAGTTCACGGACAGGTACCTACGAGCAGTACTTC. The rearrangement uses TRBV6-6 and TRBJ2-7; 7 bases line up with TRBD1. The trim removed 4 bases at V and 2 bases at J, leaving 5 bases unmatched. The CDR3 is made up of 14 amino acids. The germline gives CDR1 MNHNY, CDR2 SVGAGI (reference sequence).

This chain links TRBV7-3 with TRBJ2-7; 7 bases match TRBD1. V lost 11 bases, J lost 4 bases, and 5 bases stayed unmatched. Germline CDR1 is SGHTA and CDR2 is FQGTGA. This CDR3 has 11 amino acids. The CDR3 bases are TGTGCCTGGTGGGACAGTTACGAGCAGTACTTC. This codes for CAWWDSYEQYF.

The CDR3 DNA reads as TGTGCCAGCAGTGACGTTGGTAGCGGGAGAAGCAACTCCTACAATGAGCAGTTCTTC. This codes for CASSDVGSGRSNSYNEQFF. The genes are TRBV6-4 and TRBJ2-1, with TRBD2 matching over 9 bases. CDR1 is MRHNA, CDR2 SNTAGT, per germline. The CDR3 loop spans 19 amino acids. The V and J ends lost 2 bases and 0 bases, in that order; junction bases with no gene match: 11.

The gene calls are TRBV28 and TRBJ2-7; D perhaps matches TRBD2 (6 bases). Germline loops: CDR1 MDHEN, CDR2 SYDVKM. Deletions cut 6 bases from V and 2 bases from J, with 8 bases between. The CDR3 has 12 amino acids. CDR3 residues: CASSGTPYEQYF. In DNA form, the CDR3 reads TGTGCCAGCAGCGGGACTCCCTACGAGCAGTACTTC.

This clone has more than one count but fewer than ten. The chain uses TRBV6-5 and TRBJ1-1; D not resolved. The CDR3 is 11 residues long. Germline assignment: CDR1 MNHEY and CDR2 SVGAGI. V was shortened by 7 bases and J by 4 bases, with 7 bases between the two germline ends. In DNA, the CDR3 is TGTGCCAGCATCGGGAGCACTGAAGCTTTCTTT. Protein product: CASIGSTEAFF.

The J gene is TRBJ1-5, the V gene TRBV19, with 8 bases fitting TRBD1. The CDR3 contains 15 residues. CDR1 and CDR2 from the germline V gene are LNHDA and SQIVND (reference sequence). J lost 2 bases, V lost 8 bases, and 8 bases had no gene match. DNA for the CDR3: TGTGCCAGTTTGGACAGGGTTAACGGCAATCAGCCCCAGCATTTT. Amino acid sequence: CASLDRVNGNQPQHF.

The rearrangement links TRBV14 to TRBJ2-7; TRBD2 matches at 9 bases. CDR1 and CDR2 from the germline V gene are SGHDN and FVKESK. Trimming took 1 base from V and 2 from J; bases not matched to a gene: 6. This CDR3 region has 16 residues. The CDR3 protein is CASSQASGIPAYEQYF. Here the CDR3 DNA reads TGTGCCAGCAGCCAAGCTAGCGGGATTCCCGCCTACGAGCAGTACTTC.

The chain uses TRBV19 and TRBJ2-2; 9 nucleotides agree with TRBD1. The CDR3 has 19 residues. The ends lost 3 bases at V and 0 bases at J; junction bases unmatched: 11. Germline V gene sequence: CDR1 LNHDA, CDR2 SQIVND (reference sequence). The CDR3 loop reads CASSMGQGSRPTNTGELFF. CDR3 in DNA: TGTGCCAGTAGTATGGGACAGGGCTCCCGGCCGACGAACACCGGGGAGCTGTTTTTT.

The chain uses TRBV9 and TRBJ1-2, with D possibly matching TRBD1 (6 bases). CDR1 and CDR2 (germline): SGDLS, YYNGEE. Trimming stripped 3 bases from V and 5 bases from J, with 20 bases between. CDR3 size: 16 residues. CDR3 sequence: CASSADGTPDKYGYTF. The CDR3 region has the DNA TGTGCCAGCAGCGCAGACGGGACACCAGATAAGTATGGCTACACCTTC.

The chain combines TRBV7-3 with TRBJ2-1; 7 bases are shared with TRBD2. Germline values: CDR1 SGHTA, CDR2 FQGTGA. Unmatched junction bases numbered 8, after V lost 2 bases and J lost 4 bases. The CDR3 is made up of 16 amino acids. CDR3 in DNA: TGTGCCAGCAGCTTAGGAGCTAGCGGACCGTACAATGAGCAGTTCTTC. Translation: CASSLGASGPYNEQFF.

The gene calls are TRBV4-3 and TRBJ1-2; no firm D call. The CDR3 totals 15 residues. The germline V gene has CDR1 LGHNA and CDR2 YSLEER. Trimming left V 1 base short and J 4 bases short, with 13 bases between. Written as DNA, the CDR3 is TGCGCCAGCAGCCAAGTCCCAGTCGGACTCTATGGCTACACCTTC. Translated: CASSQVPVGLYGYTF.

V usage is TRBV27 and J usage is TRBJ2-3; 7 bases are shared with TRBD1. The V segment lost 3 bases and the J segment 0 bases; nucleotides outside the gene matches: 0. Per the germline V gene, CDR1 is MNHEY and CDR2 is SMNVEV (reference sequence). The CDR3 runs to 14 residues. CDR3 sequence (DNA): TGTGCCAGCAGTTTGGGACAGAGCACAGATACGCAGTATTTT. As protein: CASSLGQSTDTQYF.

The chain carries TRBV2 and TRBJ2-3; the match to TRBD1 covers 7 bases. In germline, CDR1 is SNHLY, CDR2 FYNNEI. This CDR3 is built from 14 residues. V lost 6 bases, J lost 0 bases, and 3 bases stayed unmatched. CDR3 protein: CASSMDRSTDTQYF. The DNA for the CDR3 is TGTGCCAGCAGCATGGACAGGAGCACAGATACGCAGTATTTT.

In its sample, this clone was seen once. This sequence joins TRBV4-3 and TRBJ2-4; D perhaps matches TRBD1 (7 bases). The germline CDR1 and CDR2 sequences are LGHNA and YSLEER. The CDR3 is made up of 16 amino acids. V lost 0 bases to trimming and J lost 6 bases, with 15 bases between them. CDR3 nucleotide sequence: TGCGCCAGCAGCCAAGATTACAGGGGAGGTAGAAACATTCAGTACTTC. It is translated as CASSQDYRGGRNIQYF.

This clone appeared a single time. The chain is built from TRBV28 and TRBJ1-6, with 7 bases that match TRBD1. CDR1 is MDHEN and CDR2 is SYDVKM in the germline V gene. The CDR3 has 14 amino acids. The J segment lost 6 bases and the V segment lost 4 bases, leaving 3 bases of the junction unmatched. CDR3 DNA: TGTGCCAGCAGTTCCGGGACAGCTAATTCACCCCTCCACTTT. This translates into CASSSGTANSPLHF.

This chain links TRBV5-1 with TRBJ2-7; 7 bases fit TRBD1. The CDR3 spans 15 residues. With V trimmed by 5 bases and J by 0 bases, 8 bases remained unmatched. The germline V gene encodes CDR1 SGHRS and CDR2 YFSETQ. CDR3 coding DNA: TGCGCCAGCAGACGGGACAGCACCAGCTCCTACGAGCAGTACTTC. This encodes CASRRDSTSSYEQYF.

The gene calls are TRBV5-1 and TRBJ2-2; TRBD2 agrees at 10 bases. The junction had 8 bases not matched to a gene; V was cut back by 7 bases and J by 5 bases. The CDR3 covers 15 residues. The V gene's germline CDR1 is SGHRS and CDR2 YFSETQ. CDR3 in amino acids: CASGLLAGATGELFF. In DNA, the CDR3 is TGCGCCAGCGGGCTCCTAGCGGGAGCAACCGGGGAGCTGTTTTTT.

The chain combines TRBV28 with TRBJ2-1; D may be TRBD2 (5 bases). The CDR3 has 15 amino acids. The germline gives CDR1 MDHEN, CDR2 SYDVKM. V lost 2 bases and J lost 2, with 10 bases in between. The DNA for the CDR3 is TGTGCCAGCAGTTTACGAGGGAGCCCCTACAATGAGCAGTTCTTC. Translated: CASSLRGSPYNEQFF.

This chain connects TRBV5-8 to TRBJ2-3; D may be TRBD2 (5 bases). From germline, CDR1 is SGHTS and CDR2 YDEGEE. The CDR3 is made up of 15 amino acids. V lost 4 bases and J 0 bases, leaving 12 bases between the germline ends. Here the CDR3 DNA reads TGTGCCAGCAGCCCCCAAGCGGTTAGCACAGATACGCAGTATTTT. The encoded protein is CASSPQAVSTDTQYF.